The TCR beta chain described here comes from a study of shared clonotypes between healthy human individuals (dated by TCRdb to 2020 to 2021). Regarding the research as a whole: Two women and three men aged 18 to 49 years were included in the cohort. To increase sequencing depth and limit assay-specific biases, different laboratories used diverse techniques to prepare libraries and sequence TCR repertoires. Leukapheresis yielded between about 0.94 and 8.9 billion PBMCs per donor. The study deeply sequenced blood TCR repertoires of about 5 healthy adults to estimate repertoire size and the extent of clonotype sharing between individuals. Per donor, three plates each were used for CD4 naive and CD4 memory, two for CD8 naive, and one for CD8 memory. What the work shows at the level of the full study, not this receptor alone: Clonotypes shared by all four sorted-subset donors showed higher generation probabilities than non-shared clonotypes. Because the study included only a small number of donors, the genetic and exposure-history diversity represented was limited. Roughly 5.2% of naive CD4, 3.5% of naive CD8, about 2.5% of memory CD4, and over 0.35% of memory CD8 clonotypes were shared across a few donors. Incomplete sequencing was indicated by rarefaction of sorted-subset datasets, despite the large sequencing depth. Sampling was restricted to blood, and TCR repertoires in tissue are likely to differ from TCR repertoires in blood. Estimated clonotype richness was generally larger for naive than for memory subsets. Pairwise subsampling led to the expectation that sequencing depth would affect the degree of clonotype sharing among donors.

In regard to this clone: There is no known antigen for this receptor. No base qualities exist here, and no much larger clone lies one base off it.

Healthy HIV-negative adults with no recently reported acute infections or vaccinations were included as donors. All donors were Caucasian adults living in Nashville, Tennessee, USA. CD4+ T cells were enriched by magnetic negative selection, after which naive cells were positively selected on CD45RA and the negative fraction was taken as the memory subset. Blood was collected by leukapheresis, and PBMCs were isolated by Ficoll-Histopaque density gradient centrifugation and then cryopreserved in liquid nitrogen vapor phase. Analytical flow cytometry was used to check the purity and quantity of each magnetically sorted T cell population. From each sorted fraction, genomic DNA was isolated and quantified by UV absorbance on a Nanodrop 2000c. CDR1 and CDR2, per the germline V gene (reference sequence), are GTSNPN and SVGIG. A distance of 11 bases separates the germline ends of V and J, which lose 1 base and 8 bases respectively. The CDR3 sequence holds 12 residues, the cysteine and phenylalanine included. The retained sequence is limited to the CDR3, 36 bases, with the frame set at the first base.

Using the deep immunoSEQ assay, multiplex PCR amplified TCR CDR3 regions from genomic DNA. Extracted genomic DNA from each cell subset was spread evenly across all wells of several immunoSEQ 96-well plates, with each plate serving as a replicate. Each replicate PCR for sorted subsets received about 0.2 ug genomic DNA, equal to 28,000 or so T cell genomes. Purified libraries were measured with a Qubit 3.0 fluorometer, size-checked on a Bioanalyzer 2100, and measured again with the KAPA Library Quantification kit. Every immunoSEQ 96-well plate was sequenced on a separate single-read 150-cycle Illumina NextSeq 550 flow cell. Regarding the original processing steps: Because only junctional sequences without quality scores were contained in the immunoSEQ output, filtering matching that applied to full-length reads could not be performed. Sequences were annotated with PyIR, a Python wrapper for IgBLAST v1.9, and V/J genes and CDR3 were assigned using IMGT germline references. Any read was removed if the V/J assignment was weak (E-value above 1e-6), the CDR3 was missing, or the read contained stop codons, out-of-frame junctions, or ambiguous translated residues. V3J clonotypes were defined as sequences sharing the same inferred V gene, J gene, and CDR3 amino acid sequence. Percentage overlap between repertoires was computed as shared unique clonotypes divided by the size of the smaller repertoire. RTK rarefaction, the Chao1 estimator, and Recon v2.1 estimates of unobserved clonotypes were used to assess repertoire richness. OLGA was used to compute generation probabilities for all TCRbeta clonotypes that the gDNA method yielded from a few donors. The clones in this table, taken by TCRdb from immuneACCESS, are in-frame only. Not every clone is retained; where verified, under half of the shortfall comes from an unresolved V gene, and the cause of the rest is unknown. V, J and clone size derive from that table, while D and trimming were established from the DNA sequence. This sample holds a few hundred thousand clones; around 97% were observed only once. About 0.06% of the sample comes from the top ten.

The rearranged segments are TRBV30 and TRBJ1-2; the best D guess is TRBD1, with 5 bases matching. The TCR was taken from a woman under 40 in good health. Sequencing was performed on naive CD4+ T cells sorted from blood. The sample's cell subset or site, from its label and the paper: CD45RA+ positively selected. At the DNA level, the sequence is TGTGCCTGGAGTGACAGGTTGGGAGGCTACACCTTC. Its protein reads: CAWSDRLGGYTF.